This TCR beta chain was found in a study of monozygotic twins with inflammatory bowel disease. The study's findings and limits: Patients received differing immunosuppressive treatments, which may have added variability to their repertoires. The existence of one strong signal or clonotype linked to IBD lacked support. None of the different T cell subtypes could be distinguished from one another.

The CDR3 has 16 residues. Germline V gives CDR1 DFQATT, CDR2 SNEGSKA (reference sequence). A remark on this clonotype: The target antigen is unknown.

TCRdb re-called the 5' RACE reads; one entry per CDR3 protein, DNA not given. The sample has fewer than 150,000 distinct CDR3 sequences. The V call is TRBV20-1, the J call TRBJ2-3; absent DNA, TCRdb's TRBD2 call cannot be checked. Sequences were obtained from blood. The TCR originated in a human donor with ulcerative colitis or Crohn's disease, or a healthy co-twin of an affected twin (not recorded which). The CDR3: CSASSTSGGFTDTQYF.